This entry describes one T cell receptor (beta chain). Its target is unknown. V gave up 2 bases and J gave up 5 bases; unmatched junction bases: 10. The V gene's germline CDR1 is MDHEN and CDR2 SYDVKM. CDR3 size: 16 residues. As to time point: week 23, last vaccination. Topical imiquimod accompanied each vaccine dose, which consisted of 300 ug of mutant IDH1 20-mer peptide. This specimen comes from a study of a mutant IDH1 vaccine in newly diagnosed glioma. Looking at the study overall: Vaccines were first given 4-6 weeks after radiotherapy alone, or with temozolomide cycles. Treated patients had a mean age of 40.4 years and an approximately 62% male, around 40% female split.

Repertoires were generated with immunoSEQ multiplex PCR, while TCRdb's copy carries only in-frame clones and drops some. The repertoire consists of under 45,000 clones, with 91% occurring once and the leading ten covering roughly 4%. Sequenced here: PBMCs, sampled from a glioma patient whose treatment included an IDH1 peptide vaccine. The rearrangement uses TRBV28 and TRBJ1-1, with TRBD1 matching over 8 bases. This receptor was identified in a man aged 50 to 60 with glioma. In DNA form, the CDR3 reads TGTGCCAGCAGTTTAGGGGCAGGACAGGGAAGGACTGAAGCTTTCTTT. Protein sequence: CASSLGAGQGRTEAFF.